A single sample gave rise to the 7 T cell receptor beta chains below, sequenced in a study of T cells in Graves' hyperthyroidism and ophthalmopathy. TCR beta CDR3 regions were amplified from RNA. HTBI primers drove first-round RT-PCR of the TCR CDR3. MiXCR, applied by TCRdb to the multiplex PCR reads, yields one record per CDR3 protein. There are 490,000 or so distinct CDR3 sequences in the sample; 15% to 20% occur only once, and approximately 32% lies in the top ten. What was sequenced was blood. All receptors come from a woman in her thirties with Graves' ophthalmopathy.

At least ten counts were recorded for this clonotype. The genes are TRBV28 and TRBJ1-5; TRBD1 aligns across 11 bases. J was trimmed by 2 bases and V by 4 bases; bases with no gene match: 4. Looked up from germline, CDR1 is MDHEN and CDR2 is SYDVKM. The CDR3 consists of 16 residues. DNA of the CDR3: TGTGCCAGCAGTTCCGGGACAGGGGGGGGCAATCAGCCCCAGCATTTT. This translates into CASSSGTGGGNQPQHF.

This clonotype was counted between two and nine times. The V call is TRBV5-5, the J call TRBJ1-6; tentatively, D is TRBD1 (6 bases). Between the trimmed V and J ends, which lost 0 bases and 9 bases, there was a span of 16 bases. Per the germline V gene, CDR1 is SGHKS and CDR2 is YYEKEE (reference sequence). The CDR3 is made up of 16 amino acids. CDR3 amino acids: CASSLAVSGVFSPLHF. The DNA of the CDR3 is TGTGCCAGCAGCTTGGCGGTTTCAGGGGTCTTTTCACCCCTCCACTTT.

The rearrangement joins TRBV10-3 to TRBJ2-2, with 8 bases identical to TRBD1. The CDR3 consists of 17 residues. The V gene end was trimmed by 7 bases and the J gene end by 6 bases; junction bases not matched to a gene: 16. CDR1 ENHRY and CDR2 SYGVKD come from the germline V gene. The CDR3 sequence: CAIKGPGGGGDAGELFF. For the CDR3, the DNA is TGTGCCATCAAGGGACCAGGGGGCGGCGGCGACGCCGGGGAGCTGTTTTTT.

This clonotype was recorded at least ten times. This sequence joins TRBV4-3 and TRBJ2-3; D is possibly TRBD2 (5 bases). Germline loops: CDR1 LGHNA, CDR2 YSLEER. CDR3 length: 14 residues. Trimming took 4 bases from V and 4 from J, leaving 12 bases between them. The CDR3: CASSLGLEADTQYF. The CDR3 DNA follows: TGCGCCAGCAGCCTAGGCCTGGAGGCAGATACGCAGTATTTT.

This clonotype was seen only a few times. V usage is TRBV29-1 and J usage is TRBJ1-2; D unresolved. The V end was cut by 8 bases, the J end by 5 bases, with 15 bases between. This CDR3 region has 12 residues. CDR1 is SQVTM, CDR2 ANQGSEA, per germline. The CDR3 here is CSTKGTEYGYTF. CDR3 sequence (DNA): TGCAGCACAAAAGGCACAGAATATGGCTACACCTTC. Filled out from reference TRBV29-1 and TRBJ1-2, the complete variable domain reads SAVISQKPSRDICQRGTSLTIQCQVDSQVTMMFWYRQQPGQSLTLIATANQGSEATYESGFVIDKFPISRPNLTFSTLTVSNMSPEDSSIYLCSTKGTEYGYTFGSGTRLTVV.

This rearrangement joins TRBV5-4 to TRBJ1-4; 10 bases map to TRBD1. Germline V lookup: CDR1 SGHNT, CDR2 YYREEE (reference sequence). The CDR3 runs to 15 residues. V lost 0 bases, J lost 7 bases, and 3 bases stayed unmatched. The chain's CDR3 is CASSLGGTGAEKLFF. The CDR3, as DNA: TGTGCCAGCAGCTTGGGCGGGACAGGGGCTGAAAAACTGTTTTTT. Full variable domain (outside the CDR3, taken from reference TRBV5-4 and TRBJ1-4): ETGVTQSPTHLIKTRGQQVTLRCSSQSGHNTVSWYQQALGQGPQFIFQYYREEENGRGNFPPRFSGLQFPNYSSELNVNALELDDSALYLCASSLGGTGAEKLFFGSGTQLSVL.

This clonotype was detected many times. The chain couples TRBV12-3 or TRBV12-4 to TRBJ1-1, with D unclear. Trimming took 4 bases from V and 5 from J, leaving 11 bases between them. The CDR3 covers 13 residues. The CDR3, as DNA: TGTGCCAGCAGTTCAGACGGGAGTACTGAAGCTTTCTTT. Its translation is CASSSDGSTEAFF.